This T cell receptor (beta chain) was identified in a study of beta chain features in type 1 diabetes. Study-level background: Analysis included 107,917,701 sorted cells drawn from all samples. Notes on the study in general: The VDJ junctions of type 1 diabetes patients carried fewer insertions and more deletions. There was a moderate but significant shortening of TCRB CDR3s in all four CD4+ subsets of Type 1 diabetes patients.

Donors contributed one heparinised blood draw apiece, averaging about 120 mL. Sorted populations all had greater than 95% purity. As every portion of the isolated RNA was reverse transcribed, the sequencing read expressed TCRB transcripts. Clones were sequenced by immunoSEQ multiplex PCR, and TCRdb holds only the in-frame ones, with some missing. The sample gives 600,000 to 750,000 clones, roughly an eighth of which show up once; approximately 0.11% is in the top ten. The J segment lost 4 bases and the V segment lost 5 bases, leaving 9 bases of the junction unmatched. Germline-derived CDR1 and CDR2 are SGHAT and FQDESV (reference sequence). The CDR3 contains 16 residues. In its sample, this clone was seen a few times. The antigen is undetermined.

This sequence joins TRBV11-1 and TRBJ2-1; 9 bases fit TRBD2. The clonotype comes from a man aged 30 to 39 with type 1 diabetes. The sample consisted of naive CD4+ T cells from blood. This CDR3 reads CASSDPSGANYNEQFF. CDR3 bases: TGTGCCAGCAGCGATCCTAGCGGGGCTAATTACAATGAGCAGTTCTTC.